The clone carrying this T cell receptor (beta chain) has a single count. Its target is unknown. The data stem from a study of vaccination and CD4 T cells after COVID-19. Overall study context: Cultures that served as controls received a CEFX pool, an HIV-1 Nef pool, or no peptide.

Study-wide findings and caveats: From roughly 21 to 40, the median of SARS-CoV-2-reactive clonotypes rose without reaching significance.

Regarding treatment: 10-day PBMC culture with coronavirus spike peptide pools or control peptides (ViraFEST assay). An unexposed donor provided the CD4+ T cells, which were collected before the COVID-19 pandemic (2011-2018). Cultured CD4+ T cells had their DNA profiled by the Oncomine TCR Beta short-read assay. TCRdb used MiXCR to reprocess the PCR reads, holding one entry per CDR3 protein. The sample shows 7,000 or so distinct CDR3 sequences, about 41% of them seen only once. The receptor comes from a human donor in good health. Sequences were obtained from CD4+ T cells from blood, cultured in vitro.

DNA for the CDR3: TGTGCCTGGAGTCGGGACAGGCCCAAGGGCTACACCTTC. Its protein is CAWSRDRPKGYTF. The rearrangement links TRBV30 to TRBJ1-2, with 8 bases lining up with TRBD1. Germline CDR1 and CDR2: GTSNPN and SVGIG (reference sequence). This CDR3 contains 13 residues. J lost 8 bases, V lost 2 bases, and 7 bases had no gene match.